Given below is one TCR beta chain in context. Its antigen remains unknown. From germline, CDR1 is MNHNS and CDR2 SASEGT. Trimming took off 6 bases at V and 5 bases at J, with 16 bases between the two ends. The CDR3 runs to 14 residues. The data were obtained in a study of beta chain features in type 1 diabetes. The overall study: Age, gender and cell yields were similar between patients and healthy donors.

Every bit of the isolated RNA underwent reverse transcription, so sequencing read expressed TCRB transcripts. Naive, central memory and regulatory T cell samples came to a mean of approximately 4 million reads. Some clones are missing from TCRdb's copy, which holds only in-frame ones; the method was immunoSEQ multiplex PCR. The sample has about 370,000 clones; approximately 15% are singletons. General study results and limits: Naive, central memory and Treg TCRB repertoires seemed to resemble each other more closely in patients than they did in healthy donors. In all four CD4+ subsets, TCRB CDR3 length was significantly, moderately reduced in type 1 diabetes.

The TCR comes from a woman under 30 in good health. Input material: naive CD4+ T cells from blood. This chain connects TRBV6-1 to TRBJ1-1, with a possible D match to TRBD1 (6 bases). The DNA of the CDR3 is TGTGCCAGCAGCGAACAGGGTGTCGAGACTGAAGCTTTCTTT. This codes for CASSEQGVETEAFF.